Listed here is a single T cell receptor (beta chain). Germline assignment: CDR1 SGHRS and CDR2 YFSETQ. Trimming cost V 4 bases and J 0 bases; bases outside gene matches: 6. This CDR3 region has 17 residues. The entry originates in a study of blood T cell repertoires in COVID-19. Measured with immunoSEQ multiplex PCR; TCRdb has only the in-frame clones, and not every one. Of 300,000 or so clones detected, about 90% appear once; the ten largest clones hold more than 0.9%. The chain carries TRBV5-1 and TRBJ2-5; 13 nucleotides line up with TRBD2. The origin of this receptor is a woman aged 30 to 39 who had recovered from COVID-19. The sample comprised PBMCs or T cells enriched from blood (not recorded which). The CDR3 sequence is CASSAGLAGAYQETQYF. The DNA for the CDR3 is TGCGCCAGCAGCGCAGGACTAGCGGGGGCGTACCAAGAGACCCAGTACTTC. The whole variable domain, remainder taken from reference TRBV5-1 and TRBJ2-5, is KAGVTQTPRYLIKTRGQQVTLSCSPISGHRSVSWYQQTPGQGLQFLFEYFSETQRNKGNFPGRFSGRQFSNSRSEMNVSTLELGDSALYLCASSAGLAGAYQETQYFGPGTRLLVL.